Listed below are T cell receptor beta chains from one sample, sequenced in a study of blood T cells in healthy people across ages. MiXCR was run by TCRdb on the 5' RACE reads, yielding one entry per CDR3 protein. The table has roughly 2 million distinct CDR3 sequences, around half seen once. Sequenced material: blood. All receptors come from a woman aged 40 to 49 in good health. Both conserved end residues are part of each CDR3. Each record gives: CDR3 length, D gene, J gene, V gene, clone size, CDR3 protein, CDR3 DNA. D genes are given only for firm matches. The size of a clone is reported for some rows only, either as once, few or many, or as a class for expanded clones.

len: 14; d_gene: TRBD1; j_gene: TRBJ2-5; v_gene: TRBV24-1; abundance: few; CDR3aa: CATSDPGQGFLQYF; CDR3nt: TGTGCCACCAGTGATCCGGGACAGGGGTTCCTGCAGTACTTC
len: 18; d_gene: TRBD1; j_gene: TRBJ1-5; v_gene: TRBV20-1; abundance: -; CDR3aa: CSASHEGAGGLSNQPQHF; CDR3nt: TGCAGTGCTAGCCATGAGGGGGCAGGGGGTCTTAGCAATCAGCCCCAGCATTTT
len: 15; d_gene: TRBD1; j_gene: TRBJ1-2; v_gene: TRBV4-3; abundance: -; CDR3aa: CASSSAPGQNYGYTF; CDR3nt: TGCGCCAGCAGCTCAGCTCCGGGACAGAACTATGGCTACACCTTC
len: 14; d_gene: TRBD2; j_gene: TRBJ2-7; v_gene: TRBV24-1; abundance: -; CDR3aa: CATSAAGANYEQYF; CDR3nt: TGTGCCACCAGTGCAGCGGGGGCTAACTACGAGCAGTACTTC
len: 14; d_gene: -; j_gene: TRBJ2-7; v_gene: TRBV2; abundance: -; CDR3aa: CASIQQDFYNEQYF; CDR3nt: TGTGCCTCAATTCAACAAGATTTTTACAATGAGCAGTACTTC
len: 15; d_gene: -; j_gene: TRBJ2-6; v_gene: TRBV19; abundance: -; CDR3aa: CASSHPGGGANVLTF; CDR3nt: TGTGCCAGTAGCCACCCTGGTGGCGGGGCCAACGTCCTGACTTTC
len: 15; d_gene: -; j_gene: TRBJ1-1; v_gene: TRBV7-2; abundance: few; CDR3aa: CASSSPDTWNTEAFF; CDR3nt: TGTGCCAGCAGCTCACCGGACACCTGGAACACTGAAGCTTTCTTT
len: 15; d_gene: TRBD1; j_gene: TRBJ1-2; v_gene: TRBV28; abundance: -; CDR3aa: CASSLETGRDYGYTF; CDR3nt: TGTGCCAGCAGTTTGGAGACAGGGAGGGACTATGGCTACACCTTC
len: 13; d_gene: TRBD2; j_gene: TRBJ2-7; v_gene: TRBV18; abundance: -; CDR3aa: CATGKRQGGEQYF; CDR3nt: TGTGCCACTGGAAAGAGGCAGGGAGGGGAGCAGTACTTC
len: 16; d_gene: -; j_gene: TRBJ2-5; v_gene: TRBV3-1; abundance: -; CDR3aa: CASSQNTQGGRETQYF; CDR3nt: TGTGCCAGCAGCCAAAATACTCAGGGGGGGAGAGAGACCCAGTACTTC
len: 15; d_gene: -; j_gene: TRBJ1-2; v_gene: TRBV12-3/TRBV12-4; abundance: -; CDR3aa: CASSLAARVGYGYTF; CDR3nt: TGTGCCAGCAGTTTAGCTGCCAGAGTGGGCTATGGCTACACCTTC
len: 15; d_gene: -; j_gene: TRBJ2-3; v_gene: TRBV5-1; abundance: -; CDR3aa: CASSWEGREADTQYF; CDR3nt: TGCGCCAGCAGCTGGGAAGGCAGGGAGGCAGATACGCAGTATTTT
len: 15; d_gene: -; j_gene: TRBJ1-2; v_gene: TRBV20-1; abundance: few; CDR3aa: CSARETKTGLEGYTF; CDR3nt: TGCAGTGCTAGGGAGACCAAAACCGGTCTTGAGGGCTACACCTTC
len: 15; d_gene: TRBD1; j_gene: TRBJ1-2; v_gene: TRBV4-2; abundance: -; CDR3aa: CASSQGDWTGGGYTF; CDR3nt: TGTGCCAGCAGCCAGGGGGATTGGACAGGGGGTGGCTACACCTTC
len: 14; d_gene: TRBD1; j_gene: TRBJ2-1; v_gene: TRBV6-5; abundance: few; CDR3aa: CASSCRTGDNEQFF; CDR3nt: TGTGCCAGCAGTTGCCGGACAGGGGACAATGAGCAGTTCTTC
len: 15; d_gene: -; j_gene: TRBJ2-4; v_gene: TRBV6-2/TRBV6-3; abundance: -; CDR3aa: CASSYGRGGRNIQYF; CDR3nt: TGTGCCAGCAGTTACGGTCGAGGGGGAAGGAACATTCAGTACTTC
len: 13; d_gene: -; j_gene: TRBJ1-2; v_gene: TRBV6-2/TRBV6-3; abundance: -; CDR3aa: CASSYVPTRGYTF; CDR3nt: TGTGCCAGCAGTTACGTCCCCACGAGGGGCTACACCTTC
len: 13; d_gene: TRBD1; j_gene: TRBJ2-7; v_gene: TRBV28; abundance: many; CDR3aa: CASSWTGSYEQYF; CDR3nt: TGCGCCAGCAGCTGGACAGGGTCCTACGAGCAGTACTTC
len: 14; d_gene: -; j_gene: TRBJ1-2; v_gene: TRBV25-1; abundance: -; CDR3aa: CASSEGRNSYGYTF; CDR3nt: TGTGCCAGCAGTGAAGGGAGGAACTCCTATGGCTACACCTTC
len: 15; d_gene: -; j_gene: TRBJ1-5; v_gene: TRBV7-2; abundance: once; CDR3aa: CASSLNGNGNQPQHF; CDR3nt: TGTGCCAGCAGCTTAAATGGGAACGGCAATCAGCCCCAGCATTTT
len: 15; d_gene: -; j_gene: TRBJ2-5; v_gene: TRBV7-2; abundance: -; CDR3aa: CASSLDDRRQETQYF; CDR3nt: TGTGCCAGCAGCTTAGACGACAGAAGACAAGAGACCCAGTACTTC
len: 16; d_gene: -; j_gene: TRBJ2-5; v_gene: TRBV7-8; abundance: -; CDR3aa: CASSPPARAVQETQYF; CDR3nt: TGTGCCAGCAGCCCCCCAGCCAGGGCGGTACAAGAGACCCAGTACTTC
len: 13; d_gene: -; j_gene: TRBJ2-7; v_gene: TRBV2; abundance: -; CDR3aa: CASEEAGRAEQYF; CDR3nt: TGTGCCAGCGAGGAGGCAGGACGGGCCGAGCAGTACTTC
len: 15; d_gene: -; j_gene: TRBJ2-1; v_gene: TRBV12-3/TRBV12-4; abundance: -; CDR3aa: CASSSRAEGGNEQFF; CDR3nt: TGTGCCAGCAGTTCTAGAGCGGAGGGGGGGAATGAGCAGTTCTTC